The next 20 T cell receptor beta chains were all read from a single sample in a study of blood T cell repertoires in COVID-19. Measured with immunoSEQ multiplex PCR; TCRdb has only the in-frame clones, and not every one. This sample has roughly 150,000 clones, with roughly 85% found just once. Material for sequencing was PBMCs or T cells enriched from blood (not recorded which). The receptors stem from a middle-aged man who had recovered from COVID-19.

The J gene is TRBJ2-7, the V gene TRBV18; TRBD2 agrees at 10 bases. The CDR3 loop spans 17 amino acids. CDR1 is KGHSH and CDR2 is LQKENI in the germline V gene. V trimming: 5 bases; J trimming: 0 bases; junction bases outside the gene matches: 10. The CDR3 nucleotides are TGTGCCAGCTCAGCTCTTGGACTAGCGGCCTACTCCTACGAGCAGTACTTC. Residues: CASSALGLAAYSYEQYF.

This chain uses TRBV3-1 (or the pseudogene TRBV3-2) with TRBJ1-2; D unresolved. V lost 1 base and J 8 bases, leaving 8 bases between the germline ends. CDR3 size: 12 residues. The V gene's germline CDR1 is LGHDT and CDR2 YNNKEL (reference sequence). The CDR3 DNA is TGTGCCAGCAGCCAAGCCGTGCGAGGCTACACCTTC. This sequence encodes CASSQAVRGYTF.

The CDR3 reads CASNPGQGRMNTEAFF. The CDR3, as DNA: TGTGCCAGCAACCCGGGACAGGGGCGCATGAACACTGAAGCTTTCTTT. The chain has TRBV6-2 or TRBV6-3 and TRBJ1-1; 10 nucleotides line up with TRBD1. Germline CDR1 MNHEY, CDR2 SVGEGT. This CDR3 region has 16 residues. With V trimmed by 7 bases and J by 0 bases, 8 bases remained unmatched.

This clone has only one observation. The chain links TRBV10-3 to TRBJ2-5, with D maybe TRBD2 (6 bases). The germline V and J ends were trimmed by 6 bases and 5 bases, with 19 bases remaining between them. This CDR3 region has 15 residues. Germline assignment: CDR1 ENHRY and CDR2 SYGVKD. The CDR3 sequence: CAISQGGTAQETQYF. In DNA, the CDR3 is TGTGCCATCAGCCAGGGCGGGACGGCTCAGGAGACCCAGTACTTC.

The chain is built from TRBV29-1 and TRBJ1-4; D possibly corresponds to TRBD1 (6 bases). CDR1 and CDR2 (germline): SQVTM, ANQGSEA. Trimming removed 5 bases at V and 7 bases at J, with 8 bases between. This CDR3 spans 11 amino acids. CDR3 loop: CSVTGSEKLFF. For the CDR3, the DNA is TGCAGCGTTACAGGGAGTGAAAAACTGTTTTTT.

The chain links TRBV7-2 to TRBJ1-1; D possibly corresponds to TRBD1 (5 bases). V was trimmed by 5 bases and J by 1 base, leaving 14 bases between them. This CDR3 region has 15 residues. Germline CDR1 SGHTA, CDR2 FQGNSA. The chain's CDR3 is CASSEIYRTNTEAFF. The CDR3 region has the DNA TGTGCCAGCAGCGAAATATACAGGACGAACACTGAAGCTTTCTTT.

The gene calls are TRBV2 and TRBJ2-2, with D maybe TRBD1 (6 bases). Germline V gene lookup returns CDR1 SNHLY and CDR2 FYNNEI. Trimming cost V 4 bases and J 7 bases, with 13 bases left between them. The CDR3 consists of 14 residues. CDR3 nucleotide sequence: TGTGCCAGCAGTGTCTTACAGGGCAACGGGGAGCTGTTTTTT. This sequence encodes CASSVLQGNGELFF.

This clone occurred once. The V call is TRBV9, the J call TRBJ2-1; 11 nucleotides match TRBD2. The germline V gene encodes CDR1 SGDLS and CDR2 YYNGEE. V lost 0 bases to trimming and J lost 4 bases; unmatched junction nucleotides: 3. The CDR3 runs 16 residues. The CDR3 nucleotides are TGTGCCAGCAGCGTAGTGCGACTAGCGGGGTACAATGAGCAGTTCTTC. This translates into CASSVVRLAGYNEQFF.

CDR3 loop: CASSSSGSYNSPLHF. The CDR3 region has the DNA TGCGCCAGCAGTTCGTCAGGGTCCTATAATTCACCCCTCCACTTT. The genes are TRBV5-1 and TRBJ1-6; D is perhaps TRBD1 (5 bases). The V end lost 5 bases, the J end lost 1 base, and 10 bases lay between the germline ends. CDR1 and CDR2 from the germline V gene are SGHRS and YFSETQ. The CDR3 spans 15 residues.

The V call is TRBV19, the J call TRBJ1-1; a possible D gene is TRBD1 (5 bases). The CDR3 runs 14 residues. CDR1 and CDR2 from the germline V gene are LNHDA and SQIVND (reference sequence). Trimming stripped 6 bases from V and 1 base from J, with 12 bases between. CDR3 protein: CASSQGRRNTEAFF. The CDR3 DNA follows: TGTGCCAGTAGCCAGGGTCGGAGGAACACTGAAGCTTTCTTT.

This chain connects TRBV7-2 to TRBJ2-1; 8 nucleotides match TRBD1. This CDR3 spans 15 amino acids. Germline V gene sequence: CDR1 SGHTA, CDR2 FQGNSA. The V segment lost 6 bases and the J segment 7 bases; nucleotides outside the gene matches: 11. The CDR3 bases are TGTGCCAGCAGTAGAGATAGGACAGGGAGGAATGAGCAGTTCTTC. Residues: CASSRDRTGRNEQFF.

The chain combines TRBV7-2 with TRBJ2-1, with 8 bases matching TRBD2. This CDR3 has 16 amino acids. CDR1 and CDR2 from the germline V gene are SGHTA and FQGNSA. Unmatched junction bases numbered 4, after V lost 1 base and J lost 2 bases. In DNA, the CDR3 is TGTGCCAGCAGCTTAGGTCCGGGAGGGCCCTACAATGAGCAGTTCTTC. It specifies CASSLGPGGPYNEQFF.

This chain links TRBV7-8 with TRBJ1-1; D possibly corresponds to TRBD1 (5 bases). Germline values: CDR1 SGHVS, CDR2 FQNEAQ. The germline V and J ends were trimmed by 2 bases and 5 bases, with 21 bases remaining between them. The length of the CDR3 is 17 residues. This CDR3 reads CASSLSVVGPGGTEAFF. The CDR3 bases are TGTGCCAGCAGCTTAAGCGTGGTGGGACCCGGGGGGACTGAAGCTTTCTTT. Full variable domain (rest looked up from reference TRBV7-8 and TRBJ1-1): GAGVSQSPRYKVAKRGQDVALRCDPISGHVSLFWYQQALGQGPEFLTYFQNEAQLDKSGLPSDRFFAERPEGSVSTLKIQRTQQEDSAVYLCASSLSVVGPGGTEAFFGQGTRLTVV.

The chain is built from TRBV5-4 and TRBJ2-6; D is perhaps TRBD2 (5 bases). Trimming removed 0 bases at V and 2 bases at J, with 6 bases between. Germline V gives CDR1 SGHNT, CDR2 YYREEE (reference sequence). The CDR3 has 15 amino acids. DNA of the CDR3: TGTGCCAGCAGCTTGGGGGGAGCTGGGGCCAACGTCCTGACTTTC. Translation: CASSLGGAGANVLTF.

This rearrangement joins TRBV6-5 to TRBJ2-7; maybe TRBD1 (5 bases). V lost 6 bases and J lost 4, with 10 bases in between. Germline V CDR1 and CDR2: MNHEY, SVGAGI. The CDR3 spans 12 residues. DNA of the CDR3: TGTGCCAGCAGCGCCACAGGATACGAGCAGTACTTC. As protein: CASSATGYEQYF.

This clone was detected only once. The chain joins TRBV27 to TRBJ2-1; the match to TRBD2 covers 14 bases. Germline V lookup: CDR1 MNHEY, CDR2 SMNVEV (reference sequence). CDR3 length: 16 amino acids. The junction had 7 bases not matched to a gene; V was cut back by 4 bases and J by 8 bases. The CDR3 region has the DNA TGTGCCAGCAGTTCGGTGACTAGCGGGAGGGCCTATGAGCAGTTCTTC. Protein sequence: CASSSVTSGRAYEQFF.

The CDR3 coding sequence is TGTGCCAGCAGCCCGCGGACAGGGAGGGACACCGGGGAGCTGTTTTTT. It translates to CASSPRTGRDTGELFF. The rearrangement joins TRBV11-3 to TRBJ2-2; D might be TRBD1 (8 bases). This CDR3 is built from 16 residues. CDR1 is SGHNT and CDR2 is YENEEA in the germline V gene. The ends were cut back, 5 bases at V and 3 bases at J, with 16 bases in the middle.

This rearrangement joins TRBV18 to TRBJ2-2; the match to TRBD1 covers 10 bases. The V segment lost 5 bases and the J segment 6 bases; nucleotides outside the gene matches: 3. Germline values: CDR1 KGHSH, CDR2 LQKENI. This CDR3 is 14 amino acids long. This chain's CDR3 is CASSSGQGAGELFF. The CDR3 DNA reads as TGTGCCAGCTCAAGTGGACAGGGGGCCGGGGAGCTGTTTTTT.

The gene calls are TRBV5-1 and TRBJ2-5, with 7 bases aligning to TRBD2. V was clipped by 0 bases and J by 1 base; unmatched bases: 3. The germline CDR1 and CDR2 sequences are SGHRS and YFSETQ. This CDR3 has 15 residues. Here the CDR3 reads CASSLGLAVQETQYF. The CDR3 nucleotides read TGCGCCAGCAGCTTGGGGCTAGCGGTCCAAGAGACCCAGTACTTC.

This rearrangement joins TRBV7-2 to TRBJ1-1; TRBD1 matches at 8 bases. V shed 5 bases and J 0 bases; nucleotides not matched to a gene: 5. The CDR3 has 15 residues. Germline V gives CDR1 SGHTA, CDR2 FQGNSA. The CDR3 bases are TGTGCCAGCAGCCTGAGGACAGGGATGAACACTGAAGCTTTCTTT. Translated, it gives CASSLRTGMNTEAFF.